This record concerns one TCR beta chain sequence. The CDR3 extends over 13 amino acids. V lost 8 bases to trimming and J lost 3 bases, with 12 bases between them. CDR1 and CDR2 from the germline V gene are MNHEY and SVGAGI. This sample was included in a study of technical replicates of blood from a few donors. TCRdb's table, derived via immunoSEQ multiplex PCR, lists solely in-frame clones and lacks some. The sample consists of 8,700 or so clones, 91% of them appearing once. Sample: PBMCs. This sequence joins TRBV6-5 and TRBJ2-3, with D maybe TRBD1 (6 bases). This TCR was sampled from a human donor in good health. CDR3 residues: CASAGVRTDTQYF. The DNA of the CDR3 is TGTGCCAGCGCAGGGGTTAGGACAGATACGCAGTATTTT.